This TCR beta chain was documented in a study of cytomegalovirus exposure and HLA in healthy donors. Profiled with immunoSEQ multiplex PCR; TCRdb holds only in-frame clones, not every one. Found here are more than 110,000 clones, roughly nine tenths of them singletons; the top ten hold 2.5% to 3.5%. This CDR3 is built from 17 residues. V lost 1 base, J lost 4 bases, and 20 bases lay in between. CDR1 is MGHRA and CDR2 is YSYEKL in the germline V gene. The sequencing sample was made of PBMCs. The clonotype comes from a man between 18 and 35 years old in good health and CMV-seronegative. The J gene is TRBJ2-7, the V gene TRBV4-1, with D possibly TRBD1 on 6 matching bases. The CDR3 is CASSQGLPLGARYEQYF. DNA for the CDR3: TGCGCCAGCAGCCAAGGCCTCCCACTGGGGGCGAGGTACGAGCAGTACTTC.